This T cell receptor (beta chain) emerged from a study of T cell responses to AZD1222 COVID-19 vaccine. Here immunoSEQ multiplex PCR was the method, and the copy in TCRdb shows in-frame clones only, minus some. The sample yields 100,000 to 150,000 clones, roughly 84% seen once. The germline V and J ends were trimmed by 1 base and 6 bases, with 13 bases remaining between them. This CDR3 is built from 14 residues. Germline V CDR1 and CDR2: SGHAT, FQNNGV. Only one count was recorded for this clone. No antigen is known for it. Study-level findings and limits: CD4 TCRs associated with vaccination spanned spike, dominating at 160-218 and 743-854. Donors were largely white British and mainly female; clonal diversity was possibly underestimated.

This chain joins TRBV11-2 and TRBJ2-7; D gene ambiguous. This TCR was recovered from an adult who received the AZD1222 COVID-19 vaccine. The source was peripheral blood, collected 28 days after the second AZD1222 dose. The DNA for the CDR3 is TGTGCCAGCAGCTTAGTTGTCGGGTCCGGCGAGCAGTACTTC. Encoded protein: CASSLVVGSGEQYF.